What follows are 9 T cell receptor beta chains derived from one specimen sequenced in a study of T cell responses to AZD1222 COVID-19 vaccine. Sequenced by immunoSEQ multiplex PCR; TCRdb stores in-frame clones only, minus some. The sample yields under 30,000 clones, roughly 86% seen once. This sample comprised peripheral blood, obtained 28 days after the second AZD1222 dose. The receptors stem from an adult who received the AZD1222 COVID-19 vaccine.

This chain links TRBV12-3 or TRBV12-4 with TRBJ2-1; no clear D. The CDR3 consists of 11 residues. V gave up 3 bases and J gave up 6 bases, with 3 bases separating them. DNA for the CDR3: TGTGCCAGCAGTTTCCGCAATGAGCAGTTCTTC. Translation gives CASSFRNEQFF.

The chain has TRBV7-9 and TRBJ2-6; D gene uncertain. The CDR3 is made up of 19 amino acids. The V gene's germline CDR1 is SEHNR and CDR2 FQNEAQ (reference sequence). Trimming cost V 1 base and J 0 bases, with 16 bases left between them. CDR3 sequence: CASSLGWSGPRSGANVLTF. The DNA for the CDR3 is TGTGCCAGCAGCTTAGGGTGGTCAGGTCCTCGCTCTGGGGCCAACGTCCTGACTTTC.

The chain has TRBV2 and TRBJ1-6; D remains ambiguous. V was shortened by 2 bases and J by 7 bases, with 15 bases between the two germline ends. The CDR3 is 16 residues long. Germline CDR1 SNHLY, CDR2 FYNNEI. CDR3 bases: TGTGCCAGCAGTGAATTCCATCCCGGGAACAATTCACCCCTCCACTTT. Its translation: CASSEFHPGNNSPLHF. The whole variable domain, remainder taken from reference TRBV2 and TRBJ1-6, is EPEVTQTPSHQVTQMGQEVILRCVPISNHLYFYWYRQILGQKVEFLVSFYNNEISEKSEIFDDQFSVERPDGSNFTLKIRSTKLEDSAMYFCASSEFHPGNNSPLHFGNGTRLTVT.

The rearrangement links TRBV19 to TRBJ2-2; D is perhaps TRBD1 (6 bases). V lost 3 bases, J lost 1 base, and 9 bases lay in between. There are 15 residues in the CDR3. From germline, CDR1 is LNHDA and CDR2 SQIVND (reference sequence). CDR3 sequence: CASSIPGQNTGELFF. In nucleotides, the CDR3 is TGTGCCAGTAGTATCCCGGGACAGAACACCGGGGAGCTGTTTTTT.

This clone is a singleton in its sample. This chain uses TRBV28 with TRBJ2-7, with 7 bases lining up with TRBD1. CDR3 length: 12 amino acids. Germline assignment: CDR1 MDHEN and CDR2 SYDVKM. The V and J ends lost 5 bases and 6 bases, in that order; junction bases with no gene match: 4. The CDR3 protein is CASSPRTGEQYF. The DNA of the CDR3 is TGTGCCAGCAGTCCCCGGACAGGCGAGCAGTACTTC.

The chain links TRBV6-1 to TRBJ1-2; D unclear. The CDR3 runs to 13 residues. CDR1 is MNHNS and CDR2 is SASEGT in the germline V gene. V lost 0 bases and J lost 3, with 5 bases in between. Written as DNA, the CDR3 is TGTGCCAGCAGTGAAGCAACGGACTATGGCTACACCTTC. It translates to CASSEATDYGYTF.

The rearrangement uses TRBV6-5 and TRBJ1-6, with 9 bases that match TRBD1. Germline V gene lookup returns CDR1 MNHEY and CDR2 SVGAGI. The CDR3 length is 14 residues. V gave up 3 bases and J gave up 10 bases; unmatched junction bases: 4. The CDR3 sequence: CASSYTGGVSPLHF. CDR3 nucleotides: TGTGCCAGCAGTTATACAGGGGGCGTATCACCCCTCCACTTT.

CDR3 residues: CAWSALGDTQYF. CDR3 coding DNA: TGTGCCTGGAGCGCCTTGGGGGATACGCAGTATTTT. The rearrangement uses TRBV30 and TRBJ2-3; D unresolved. Germline V gene sequence: CDR1 GTSNPN, CDR2 SVGIG (reference sequence). This CDR3 is 12 amino acids long. Trimming took 3 bases from V and 6 from J, leaving 10 bases between them.

The chain has TRBV28 and TRBJ2-5, with 12 positions matching TRBD2. Losses at the gene ends were 5 bases for V and 5 bases for J; bases not matched to a gene: 3. CDR1 is MDHEN and CDR2 is SYDVKM in the germline V gene. This CDR3 is 14 amino acids long. CDR3 residues: CASSPSGRGETQYF. The CDR3 DNA reads TGTGCCAGCAGTCCTAGCGGGAGGGGGGAGACCCAGTACTTC.